This TCR beta chain was sequenced for a study of shared clonotypes between healthy human individuals. The overall study: The study enrolled a couple of women and three men aged 18 to 49. Each donor contributed plates that comprised three CD4 naive, three CD4 memory, two CD8 naive and one CD8 memory. Findings and caveats of the study: The expectation was that sequencing depth would affect clonotype sharing among donors.

With respect to this clone: Its cognate antigen is unknown.

The ends were cut back, 6 bases at V and 6 bases at J, with 11 bases in the middle. The CDR3 covers 13 residues. Germline CDR1 is SNHLY and CDR2 is FYNNEI. 200 ng DNA, approximately 31,000 T cell genomes, went into each sorted-subset replicate PCR. TCRdb's copy holds only in-frame clones and misses some; the assay was immunoSEQ multiplex PCR. This sample has 2 million to 2.5 million clones, with over 90% found just once. V gene TRBV2 combines with J gene TRBJ2-2, with TRBD2 as a possible D gene (6 bases). What was sequenced was naive CD4+ T cells from PBMCs. Subset described: CD45RA+ positively selected. This receptor was taken from a man younger than 30 in good health. Some clones in this sample may be carry-over from other donors' samples. The CDR3 here is CASRGTEAGELFF. The CDR3 DNA sequence: TGTGCCAGCAGGGGGACTGAGGCCGGGGAGCTGTTTTTT.